This entry describes one T cell receptor beta chain. Only in-frame clones appear in the TCRdb table, and some are missing; sequencing was by immunoSEQ multiplex PCR. The repertoire holds 260,000 or so clones, with roughly four fifths as singletons. The CDR3 has 14 residues. From germline, CDR1 is SEHNR and CDR2 FQNEAQ (reference sequence). Trimming cost V 4 bases and J 3 bases, with 11 bases left between them. The data were taken from a study of control samples from healthy donors and cancer patients. The sample consisted of PBMCs. The source is a woman aged 60 to 75 with lung cancer. The chain is built from TRBV7-9 and TRBJ2-3, with D perhaps matching TRBD2 (6 bases). CDR3 nucleotides: TGTGCCAGCAGCTCGGGACTGGCGACAGATACGCAGTATTTT. It is translated as CASSSGLATDTQYF.